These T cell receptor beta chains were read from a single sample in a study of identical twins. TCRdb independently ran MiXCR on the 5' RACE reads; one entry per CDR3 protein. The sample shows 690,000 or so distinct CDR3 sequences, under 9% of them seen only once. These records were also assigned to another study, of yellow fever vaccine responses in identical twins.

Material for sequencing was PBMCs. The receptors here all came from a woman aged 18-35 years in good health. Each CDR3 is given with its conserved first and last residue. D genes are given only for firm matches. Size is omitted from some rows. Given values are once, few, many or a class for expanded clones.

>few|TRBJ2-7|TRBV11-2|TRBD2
CASSRTSGTSGSRSYEQYF
TGTGCCAGCAGCCGAACCTCCGGGACTAGCGGGTCCCGCTCCTACGAGCAGTACTTC
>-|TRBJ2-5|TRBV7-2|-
CASSPGGLNQETQYF
TGTGCCAGCAGCCCTGGAGGGCTAAATCAAGAGACCCAGTACTTC
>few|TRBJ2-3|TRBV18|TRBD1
CASSPTGEPGTDTQYF
TGTGCCAGCTCTCCCACAGGGGAGCCTGGCACAGATACGCAGTATTTT
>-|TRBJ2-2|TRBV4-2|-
CASSPPYLKDTGELFF
TGTGCCAGCAGCCCACCATACCTCAAAGACACCGGGGAGCTGTTTTTT
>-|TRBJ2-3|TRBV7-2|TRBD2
CASRLAGITDTQYF
TGTGCCAGCCGACTAGCGGGAATCACAGATACGCAGTATTTT
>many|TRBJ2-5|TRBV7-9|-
CASSLAGPQETQYF
TGTGCCAGCAGCTTAGCGGGACCACAAGAGACCCAGTACTTC
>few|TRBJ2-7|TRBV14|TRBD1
CASSHWDRERYSYEQYF
TGTGCCAGCAGCCATTGGGACAGGGAGCGTTACTCCTACGAGCAGTACTTC
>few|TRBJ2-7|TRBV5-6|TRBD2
CASSLTSGFSYEQYF
TGTGCCAGCAGCTTGACTAGCGGATTCTCCTACGAGCAGTACTTC
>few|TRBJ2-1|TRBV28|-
CASLVAHEQFF
TGTGCCAGCTTGGTAGCCCATGAGCAGTTCTTC
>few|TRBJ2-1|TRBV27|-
CASSFSPTLAGNEQFF
TGTGCCAGCAGTTTTTCTCCTACTTTGGCAGGGAATGAGCAGTTCTTC
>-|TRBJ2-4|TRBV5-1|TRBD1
CASSTSGTGVKNIQYF
TGCGCCAGCAGCACTTCCGGGACAGGGGTGAAAAACATTCAGTACTTC
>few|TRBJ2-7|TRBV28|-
CASSARVLSSYEQYF
TGTGCCAGCAGTGCGCGGGTGTTGAGCTCCTACGAGCAGTACTTC
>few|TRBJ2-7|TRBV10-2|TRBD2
CASSDGLWGGSEQYF
TGCGCCAGCAGTGACGGCCTTTGGGGGGGAAGCGAGCAGTACTTC
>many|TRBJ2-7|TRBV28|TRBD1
CASSSPATGYYEQYF
TGTGCCAGCAGTTCCCCCGCGACAGGGTACTACGAGCAGTACTTC
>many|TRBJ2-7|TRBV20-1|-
CSAIRGSSYEQYF
TGCAGTGCTATCCGGGGATCCTCCTACGAGCAGTACTTC
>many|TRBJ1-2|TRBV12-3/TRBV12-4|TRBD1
CASRDRGRSYGYTF
TGTGCCAGCAGGGACAGGGGGCGTAGCTATGGCTACACCTTC
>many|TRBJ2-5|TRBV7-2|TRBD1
CASSLGTGGETQYF
TGTGCCAGCAGCTTAGGGACAGGGGGAGAGACCCAGTACTTC
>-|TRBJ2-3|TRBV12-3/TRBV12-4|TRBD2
CAISLIPRLAGGTDTQYF
TGTGCCATCAGTTTAATCCCCCGACTAGCGGGGGGCACAGATACGCAGTATTTT
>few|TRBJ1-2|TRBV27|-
CASSLYSGHNYGYTF
TGTGCCAGCAGTTTATATTCCGGGCATAACTATGGCTACACCTTC
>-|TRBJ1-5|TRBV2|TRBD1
CASSAGQGANQPQHF
TGTGCCAGCAGTGCCGGACAGGGGGCTAATCAGCCCCAGCATTTT
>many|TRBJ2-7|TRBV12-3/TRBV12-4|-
CASSQGGLTYEQYF
TGTGCCAGCAGCCAGGGGGGCTTAACGTACGAGCAGTACTTC
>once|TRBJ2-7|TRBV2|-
CASSGDVNEQYF
TGTGCCAGCAGTGGGGACGTAAACGAGCAGTACTTC
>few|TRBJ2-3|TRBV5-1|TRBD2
CASTTSGGPAEVDTQYF
TGCGCCAGCACGACTAGCGGGGGGCCAGCCGAAGTAGATACGCAGTATTTT
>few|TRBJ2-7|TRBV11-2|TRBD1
CASSPSGQSTYEQYF
TGTGCCAGCAGCCCGTCGGGACAGAGCACCTACGAGCAGTACTTC
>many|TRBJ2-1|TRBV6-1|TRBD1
CASYSSGQGIRSEQFF
TGTGCCAGTTACTCCTCGGGACAGGGTATTCGTAGTGAGCAGTTCTTC
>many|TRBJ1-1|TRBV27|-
CASRLGRVNTEAFF
TGTGCCAGCAGGTTAGGCAGAGTGAACACTGAAGCTTTCTTT
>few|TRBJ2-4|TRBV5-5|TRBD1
CASSSNRGEALAKNIQYF
TGTGCCAGCAGCTCGAACAGGGGAGAGGCTCTAGCCAAAAACATTCAGTACTTC
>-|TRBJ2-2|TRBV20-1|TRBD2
CSARGGSGGPSNTGELFF
TGCAGTGCTAGGGGGGGTAGCGGGGGGCCCTCGAACACCGGGGAGCTGTTTTTT
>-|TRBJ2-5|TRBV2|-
CASKGRTVQETQYF
TGTGCCAGCAAGGGCCGTACGGTACAAGAGACCCAGTACTTC
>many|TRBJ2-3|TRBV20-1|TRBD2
CSARSPSGGDTQYF
TGCAGTGCTAGGTCCCCTAGCGGGGGGGATACGCAGTATTTT
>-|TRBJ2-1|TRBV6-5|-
CASSYRQDSSYNEQFF
TGTGCCAGCAGTTACCGACAGGATAGCTCCTACAATGAGCAGTTCTTC
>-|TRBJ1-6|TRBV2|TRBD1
CASREAGTDYSPLHF
TGTGCCAGCAGGGAGGCCGGGACAGACTATTCACCCCTCCACTTT
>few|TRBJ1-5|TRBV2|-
CASRPFGNQPQHF
TGTGCCAGTCGGCCTTTCGGCAATCAGCCCCAGCATTTT
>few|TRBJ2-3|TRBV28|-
CASSKVGPSTDTQYF
TGTGCCAGCAGTAAGGTGGGCCCTAGCACAGATACGCAGTATTTT
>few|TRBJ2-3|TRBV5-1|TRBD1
CASSSPRGLTTDTQYF
TGCGCCAGCAGCTCCCCCAGGGGGCTTACCACAGATACGCAGTATTTT
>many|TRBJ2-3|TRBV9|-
CASSAPGIGDTQYF
TGTGCCAGCAGCGCCCCAGGGATAGGAGATACGCAGTATTTT
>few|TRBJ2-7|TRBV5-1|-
CASSPAPKGSYEQYF
TGCGCCAGCAGCCCGGCCCCTAAGGGGTCCTACGAGCAGTACTTC
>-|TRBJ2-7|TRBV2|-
CASSHTGMGYYEQYF
TGTGCCAGCAGTCATACCGGGATGGGGTACTACGAGCAGTACTTC